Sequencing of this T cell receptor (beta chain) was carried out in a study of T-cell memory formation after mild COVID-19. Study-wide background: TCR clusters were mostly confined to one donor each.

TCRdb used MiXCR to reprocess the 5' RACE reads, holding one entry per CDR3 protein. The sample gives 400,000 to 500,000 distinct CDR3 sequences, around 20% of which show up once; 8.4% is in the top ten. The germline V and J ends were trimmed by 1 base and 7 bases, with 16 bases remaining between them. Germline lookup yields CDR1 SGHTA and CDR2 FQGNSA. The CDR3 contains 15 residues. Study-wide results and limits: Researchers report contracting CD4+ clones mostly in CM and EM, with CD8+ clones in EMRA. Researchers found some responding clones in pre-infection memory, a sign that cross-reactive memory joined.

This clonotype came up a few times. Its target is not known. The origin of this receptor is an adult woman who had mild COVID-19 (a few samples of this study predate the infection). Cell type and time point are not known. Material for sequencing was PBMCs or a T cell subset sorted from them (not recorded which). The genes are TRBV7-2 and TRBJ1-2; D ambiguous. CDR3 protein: CASSLEWAPPRGYTF. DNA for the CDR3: TGTGCCAGCAGCTTAGAATGGGCTCCGCCCCGTGGCTACACCTTC.